These 8 T cell receptor beta chains were sequenced from one sample in a study of siplizumab effects on memory and regulatory T cells. Only in-frame clones appear in the TCRdb table, and some are missing; sequencing was by immunoSEQ multiplex PCR. The repertoire holds about 87,000 clones, with approximately 90% as singletons. What was sequenced was CD4+ T cells sorted from blood. These receptors came from a human donor in good health.

By share, this clone ranks as medium-sized. The sample carries other DNA sequences with the same CDR3. The J gene is TRBJ2-5, the V gene TRBV5-4, with D perhaps being TRBD1 or TRBD2 (5 bases each). The CDR3 is 13 amino acids. The ends were cut back, 4 bases at V and 2 bases at J, with 9 bases in the middle. From germline, CDR1 is SGHNT and CDR2 YYREEE (reference sequence). CDR3 coding DNA: TGTGCCAGCAGCGGGACGCCGCAAGAGACCCAGTACTTC. Its protein product is CASSGTPQETQYF.

The V and J genes are TRBV5-1 and TRBJ2-1, with D possibly called TRBD1 or TRBD2 (6 bases each). The CDR3 sequence is 16 residues long. The germline V gene has CDR1 SGHRS and CDR2 YFSETQ. Trimming pared 4 bases from V and 7 bases from J, leaving 21 bases between. The CDR3 bases are TGCGCCAGCAGCGCGGGGACATTCTTCAAGGGGAATGAGCAGTTCTTC. Its translation: CASSAGTFFKGNEQFF.

The chain combines TRBV6-6 with TRBJ2-5; no definite D call. CDR1 is MNHNY, CDR2 SVGAGI, per germline (reference sequence). V gave up 2 bases and J gave up 1 base, with 11 bases separating them. The CDR3 has 15 residues. CDR3 sequence (DNA): TGTGCCAGCAGTTACCCCGGTACCGCCCAAGAGACCCAGTACTTC. Protein product: CASSYPGTAQETQYF.

CDR3 loop: CASSFNVVGRTDTQYF. The CDR3 nucleotides are TGCGCCAGCAGCTTTAACGTCGTGGGGCGCACAGATACGCAGTATTTT. The chain couples TRBV5-1 to TRBJ2-3, with a tentative D call TRBD1 (5 bases). CDR3 length equals 16 residues. Germline V gene sequence: CDR1 SGHRS, CDR2 YFSETQ. The V end lost 2 bases, the J end lost 1 base, and 14 bases lay between the germline ends.

About this clone: Other DNA sequences in the same sample also yield this CDR3. The rearrangement links TRBV5-1 to TRBJ2-6; perhaps TRBD1 as D (6 bases). V shed 1 base and J shed 2 bases, with 7 bases lying between them. CDR1 and CDR2 from the germline V gene are SGHRS and YFSETQ. The CDR3 spans 15 residues. CDR3 amino acids: CASSLSGAGANVLTF. The CDR3 bases are TGCGCCAGCAGCTTGTCAGGGGCTGGGGCCAACGTCCTGACTTTC.

J is TRBJ2-5 and V is TRBV5-6; D not certain. The CDR3 consists of 14 residues. Trimming shortened V by 0 bases and J by 1 base, and 7 bases separated the two germline ends. Germline CDR1 SGHDT, CDR2 YYEEEE. The CDR3 coding sequence is TGTGCCAGCAGCTTGGAACGTTTCCAAGAGACCCAGTACTTC. It yields the protein CASSLERFQETQYF.

This rearrangement joins TRBV29-1 to TRBJ2-7; 11 nucleotides align to TRBD1. The junction had 11 bases not matched to a gene; V was cut back by 6 bases and J by 7 bases. The CDR3 is 14 residues long. CDR1 is SQVTM and CDR2 is ANQGSEA in the germline V gene. For the CDR3, the DNA is TGCAGCGTGAGACCGGGACAGGGGGGTCAAGAGCAGTACTTC. Encoded protein: CSVRPGQGGQEQYF.

The chain has TRBV5-5 and TRBJ1-4; D gene ambiguous. V lost 4 bases, J lost 0 bases, and 4 bases lay in between. Per the germline V gene, CDR1 is SGHKS and CDR2 is YYEKEE (reference sequence). This CDR3 has 13 amino acids. CDR3 in amino acids: CASSLPTNEKLFF. The CDR3 region has the DNA TGTGCCAGCAGCCTGCCAACTAATGAAAAACTGTTTTTT.